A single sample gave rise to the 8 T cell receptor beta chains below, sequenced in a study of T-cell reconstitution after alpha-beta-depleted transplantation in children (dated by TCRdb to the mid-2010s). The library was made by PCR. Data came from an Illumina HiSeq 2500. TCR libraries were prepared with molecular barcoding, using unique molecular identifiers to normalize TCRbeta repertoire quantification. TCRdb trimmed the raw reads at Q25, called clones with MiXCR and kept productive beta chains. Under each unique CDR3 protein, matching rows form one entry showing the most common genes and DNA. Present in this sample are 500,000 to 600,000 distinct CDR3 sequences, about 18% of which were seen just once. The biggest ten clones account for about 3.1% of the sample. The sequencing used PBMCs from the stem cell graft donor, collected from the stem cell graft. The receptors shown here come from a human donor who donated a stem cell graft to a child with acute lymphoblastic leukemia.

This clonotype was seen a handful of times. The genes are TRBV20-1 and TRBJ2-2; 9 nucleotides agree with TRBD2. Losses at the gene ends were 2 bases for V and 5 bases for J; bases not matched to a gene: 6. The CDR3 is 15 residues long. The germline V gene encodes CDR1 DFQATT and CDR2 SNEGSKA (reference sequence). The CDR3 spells CSARMAGGETGELFF. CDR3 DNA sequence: TGCAGTGCTAGAATGGCGGGAGGGGAAACCGGGGAGCTGTTTTTT.

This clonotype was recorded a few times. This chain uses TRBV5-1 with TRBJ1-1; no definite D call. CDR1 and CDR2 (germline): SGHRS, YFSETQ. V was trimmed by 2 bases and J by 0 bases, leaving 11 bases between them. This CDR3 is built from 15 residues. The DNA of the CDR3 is TGCGCCAGCAGCTTAGGCTCCGGGATGAACACTGAAGCTTTCTTT. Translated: CASSLGSGMNTEAFF. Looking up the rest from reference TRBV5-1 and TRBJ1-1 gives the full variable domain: KAGVTQTPRYLIKTRGQQVTLSCSPISGHRSVSWYQQTPGQGLQFLFEYFSETQRNKGNFPGRFSGRQFSNSRSEMNVSTLELGDSALYLCASSLGSGMNTEAFFGQGTRLTVV.

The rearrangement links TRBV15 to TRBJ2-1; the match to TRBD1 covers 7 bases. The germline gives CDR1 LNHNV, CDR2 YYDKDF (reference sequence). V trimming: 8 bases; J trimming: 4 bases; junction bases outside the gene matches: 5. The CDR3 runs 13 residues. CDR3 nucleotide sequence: TGTGCCACCTCTGACAGGGTTTACAATGAGCAGTTCTTC. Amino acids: CATSDRVYNEQFF.

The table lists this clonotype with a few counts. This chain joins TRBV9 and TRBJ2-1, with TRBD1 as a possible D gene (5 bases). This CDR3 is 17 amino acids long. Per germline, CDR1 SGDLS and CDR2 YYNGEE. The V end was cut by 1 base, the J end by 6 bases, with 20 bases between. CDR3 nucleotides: TGTGCCAGCAGCGTATTTTCCTCGGGCAGGGAACCCAATGAGCAGTTCTTC. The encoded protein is CASSVFSSGREPNEQFF.

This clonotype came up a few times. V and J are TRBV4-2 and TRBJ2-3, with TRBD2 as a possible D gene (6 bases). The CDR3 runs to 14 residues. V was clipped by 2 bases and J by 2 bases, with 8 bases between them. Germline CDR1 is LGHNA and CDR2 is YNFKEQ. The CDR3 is CASSQLAPTDTQYF. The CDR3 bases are TGTGCCAGCAGCCAACTAGCGCCCACAGATACGCAGTATTTT.

The CDR3 bases are TGCAGTGCTAGAGATTTTTCGCGGGAAGAGATCTACGAGCAGTACTTC. Translating it yields CSARDFSREEIYEQYF. The rearrangement joins TRBV20-1 to TRBJ2-7; D possibly corresponds to TRBD2 (6 bases). With 0 bases removed from V and 3 bases from J, the gap between germline ends came to 18 bases. Germline V gene sequence: CDR1 DFQATT, CDR2 SNEGSKA (reference sequence). The length of the CDR3 is 16 residues.

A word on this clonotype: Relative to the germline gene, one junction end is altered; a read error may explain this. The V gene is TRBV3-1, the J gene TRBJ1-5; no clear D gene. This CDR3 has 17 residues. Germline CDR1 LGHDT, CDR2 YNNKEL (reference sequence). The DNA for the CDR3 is TGTGCCTGCAGCCAAGGTGGGCTTGGGCAGGGCAATCAGCCCCAGCATTTT. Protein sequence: CACSQGGLGQGNQPQHF.

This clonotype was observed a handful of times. The DNA for the CDR3 is TGCAGTGCCCCAATTACAGCGGGAGGGCTGGATACGCAGTATTTT. Protein product: CSAPITAGGLDTQYF. This chain uses TRBV20-1 with TRBJ2-3; 10 bases are shared with TRBD2. Germline trimming cut 6 bases from V and 6 bases from J; bases unmatched to any gene: 12. CDR1 is DFQATT and CDR2 is SNEGSKA in the germline V gene (reference sequence). The CDR3 totals 15 residues.